The sequence of this T cell receptor (beta chain) was determined in a study of neurological immune-mediated disorders. Specified time point: longitudinal time-point 1 (baseline). TCRdb itself ran the 5' RACE reads through MiXCR, one entry per CDR3 protein. The profile shows under 90,000 distinct CDR3 sequences, roughly a tenth of them singletons. The sequenced material came from PBMCs. The origin of this receptor is a man aged 30 to 39 in good health.

This CDR3 is CASRDTRGEQYF. The CDR3 nucleotides are TGTGCCAGCAGGGACACGAGGGGCGAGCAGTACTTC. The chain links TRBV12-3 or TRBV12-4 to TRBJ2-7; TRBD1 or TRBD2 may be the D gene (5 bases each). Trimming cost V 6 bases and J 6 bases, with 12 bases left between them. CDR3 length: 12 amino acids.